The 10 T cell receptor beta chains reported below all come from one sample, sequenced in a study of human T cells and chemical hapten exposure. TCRdb reprocessed the RACE reads via MiXCR and lists one record per CDR3 protein. The sample has some 250,000 distinct CDR3 sequences, roughly 8% seen once. Stated time point: pre-sensitization, week 0. Indicated treatment: therapeutic diphenylcyclopropenone sensitization with weekly scalp DPC. The starting material was whole blood, obtained in connection with sensitization to the hapten diphenylcyclopropenone (DPC). The receptors were gathered from a young man with alopecia areata. Some clones in this sample may be carry-over from other donors' samples.

This clonotype was seen a few times. This chain links TRBV5-4 with TRBJ1-6; no clear D gene. CDR3 length: 15 residues. V was pared by 3 bases and J by 9 bases, with 16 bases between. Germline CDR1 SGHNT, CDR2 YYREEE (reference sequence). Written as DNA, the CDR3 is TGTGCCAGCAGCTCCCCGCTTGGCGGAGGTTCACCCCTCCACTTT. Residues: CASSSPLGGGSPLHF.

The J gene is TRBJ1-1, the V gene TRBV6-5; a weak D match, TRBD1 (5 bases). Germline-derived CDR1 and CDR2 are MNHEY and SVGAGI. The CDR3 is 15 residues long. Trimming left V 0 bases short and J 4 bases short, with 12 bases between. The CDR3 DNA reads TGTGCCAGCAGTTACTCGGGCCTGGGGGGCACTGAAGCTTTCTTT. Protein product: CASSYSGLGGTEAFF.

In this sample, this clonotype turned up many times. This rearrangement joins TRBV12-3 or TRBV12-4 to TRBJ1-2; maybe TRBD1 (6 bases). V lost 8 bases and J lost 8, with 21 bases in between. The CDR3 runs 14 residues. DNA for the CDR3: TGTGCCAGCGAACAAAGGACAGTGGGTTTCGGCTACACCTTC. This encodes CASEQRTVGFGYTF.

The J gene is TRBJ2-1, the V gene TRBV28; D remains unclear. This CDR3 region has 12 residues. CDR1 and CDR2 (germline): MDHEN, SYDVKM. Trimming took off 5 bases at V and 8 bases at J, with 10 bases between the two ends. The CDR3 DNA sequence: TGTGCCAGCAGTGCGGTGGGCGATGAGCAGTTCTTC. As protein: CASSAVGDEQFF.

The genes are TRBV12-3 or TRBV12-4 and TRBJ1-1; D remains unclear. V was clipped by 2 bases and J by 2 bases, with 15 bases between them. The CDR3 is 16 residues long. The CDR3 region has the DNA TGTGCCAGCAGTTTAACGAGCTGGGGTCATAACACTGAAGCTTTCTTT. Residues: CASSLTSWGHNTEAFF.

The V and J genes are TRBV4-2 and TRBJ2-7, with D possibly being TRBD2 (6 bases). Trimming stripped 4 bases from V and 0 bases from J, with 13 bases between. Germline CDR1 LGHNA, CDR2 YNFKEQ. This CDR3 comprises 15 residues. The CDR3 DNA reads TGTGCCAGCAGCCCGAGGAGGGCCCTCTCCTACGAGCAGTACTTC. Amino acids: CASSPRRALSYEQYF.

The table lists this clonotype with many counts. The chain couples TRBV28 to TRBJ1-1; 7 bases are a match to TRBD1. V gave up 6 bases and J gave up 3 bases; unmatched junction bases: 10. The CDR3 covers 15 residues. From germline, CDR1 is MDHEN and CDR2 SYDVKM. CDR3 protein: CASSQTGLFHTEAFF. The DNA of the CDR3 is TGTGCCAGCAGCCAGACAGGGCTTTTCCACACTGAAGCTTTCTTT.

This clonotype occurred a few times. This chain uses TRBV5-4 with TRBJ2-4; D may correspond to TRBD1 or TRBD2 (5 bases each). The CDR3 length is 16 residues. The V gene lost 2 bases and the J gene lost 1 base, with 13 bases spanning the gap. Germline V gene data show CDR1 as SGHNT and CDR2 as YYREEE (reference sequence). CDR3: CASSFRGTLAKNIQYF. The DNA for the CDR3 is TGTGCCAGCAGCTTCCGGGGCACTTTGGCCAAAAACATTCAGTACTTC. The full variable domain, completed using reference TRBV5-4 and TRBJ2-4, is ETGVTQSPTHLIKTRGQQVTLRCSSQSGHNTVSWYQQALGQGPQFIFQYYREEENGRGNFPPRFSGLQFPNYSSELNVNALELDDSALYLCASSFRGTLAKNIQYFGAGTRLSVL.

The chain carries TRBV28 and TRBJ2-7; D is ambiguous. CDR3 size: 12 residues. Per germline, CDR1 MDHEN and CDR2 SYDVKM. The V end was cut by 5 bases, the J end by 6 bases, with 11 bases between. CDR3: CASSLQVAEQYF. For the CDR3, the DNA is TGTGCCAGCAGTCTGCAGGTTGCCGAGCAGTACTTC.

Notes on this clonotype: A much larger clone sits a single nucleotide away, making a read error possible. The chain joins TRBV2 to TRBJ2-1; D unclear. The germline CDR1 and CDR2 sequences are SNHLY and FYNNEI. This CDR3 region has 15 residues. The CDR3 region is CASIRDLLPYNELFF. The DNA of the CDR3 is TGTGCCAGCATACGCGACTTGTTACCCTACAATGAGCTGTTCTTC.